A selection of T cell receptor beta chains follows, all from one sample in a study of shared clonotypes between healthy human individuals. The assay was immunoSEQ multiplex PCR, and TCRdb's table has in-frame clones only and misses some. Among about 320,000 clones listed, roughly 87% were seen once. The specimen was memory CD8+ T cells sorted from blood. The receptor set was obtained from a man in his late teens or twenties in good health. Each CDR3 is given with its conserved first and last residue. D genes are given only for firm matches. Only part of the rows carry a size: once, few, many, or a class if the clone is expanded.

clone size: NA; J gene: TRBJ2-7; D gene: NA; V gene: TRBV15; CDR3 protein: CATGRGFSYEQYF
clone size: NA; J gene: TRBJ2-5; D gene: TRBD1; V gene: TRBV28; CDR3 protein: CASRRQGASQETQYF
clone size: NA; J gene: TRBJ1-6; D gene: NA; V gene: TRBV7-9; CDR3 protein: CASSLGGVPLHF
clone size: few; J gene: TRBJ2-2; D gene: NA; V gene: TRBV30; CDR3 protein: CAWNGRNGSRVGTGELFF
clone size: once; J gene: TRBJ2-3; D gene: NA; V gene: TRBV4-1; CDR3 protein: CASSQDPTADTQYF
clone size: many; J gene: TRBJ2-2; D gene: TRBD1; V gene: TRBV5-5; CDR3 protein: CASSFGQGAGELFF
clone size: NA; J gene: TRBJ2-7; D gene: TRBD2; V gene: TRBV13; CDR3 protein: CASSSLAEITYEQYF
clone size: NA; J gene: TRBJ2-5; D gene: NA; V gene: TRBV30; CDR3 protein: CAWQESSEAQYF
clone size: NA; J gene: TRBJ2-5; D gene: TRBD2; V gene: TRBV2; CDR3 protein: CASSEEVAGVKETQYF
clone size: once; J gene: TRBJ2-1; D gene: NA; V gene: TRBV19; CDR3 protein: CASSNYPTYNEQFF
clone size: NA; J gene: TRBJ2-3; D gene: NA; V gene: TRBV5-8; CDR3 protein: CASSLAGAVVGADTQYF
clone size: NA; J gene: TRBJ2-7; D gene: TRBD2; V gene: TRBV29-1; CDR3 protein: CSVSGTRTYEQYF
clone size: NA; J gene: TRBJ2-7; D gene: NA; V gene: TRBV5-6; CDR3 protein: CASKKGGSHEQYF
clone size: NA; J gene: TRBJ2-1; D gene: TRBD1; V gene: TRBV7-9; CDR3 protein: CASSLGTALLPTYNEQFF
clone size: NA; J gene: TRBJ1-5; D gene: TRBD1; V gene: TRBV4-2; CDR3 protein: CASSPDRDQPQHF
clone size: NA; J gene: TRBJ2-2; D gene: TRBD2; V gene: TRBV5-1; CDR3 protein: CAKAGDTGELFF
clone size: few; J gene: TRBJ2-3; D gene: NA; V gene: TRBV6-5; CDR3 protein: CASSLLAGVTDTQYF
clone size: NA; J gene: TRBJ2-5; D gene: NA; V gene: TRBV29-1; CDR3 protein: CSVEGDFETQYF
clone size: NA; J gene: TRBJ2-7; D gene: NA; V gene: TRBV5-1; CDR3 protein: CASSQTGNSYEQYF
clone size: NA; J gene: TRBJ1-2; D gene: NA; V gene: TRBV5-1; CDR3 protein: CASSLENQANYGYTF
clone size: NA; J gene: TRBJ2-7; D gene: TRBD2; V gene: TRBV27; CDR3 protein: CASSQTRLAGAYEQYF
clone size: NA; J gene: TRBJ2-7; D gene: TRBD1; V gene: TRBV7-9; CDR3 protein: CASNGRQGSVYEQYF
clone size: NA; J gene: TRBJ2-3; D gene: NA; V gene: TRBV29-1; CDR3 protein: CSVVEGLADTQYF
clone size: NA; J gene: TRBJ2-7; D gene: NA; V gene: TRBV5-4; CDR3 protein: CASSLDLSGGEQYF
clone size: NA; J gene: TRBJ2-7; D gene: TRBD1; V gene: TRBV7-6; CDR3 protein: CASSSTDRDEQYF
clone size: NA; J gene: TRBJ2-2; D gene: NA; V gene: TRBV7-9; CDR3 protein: CASRSGEVDTGELFF
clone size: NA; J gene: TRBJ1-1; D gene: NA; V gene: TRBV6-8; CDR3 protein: CASSYTPGPPAFMNTEAFF
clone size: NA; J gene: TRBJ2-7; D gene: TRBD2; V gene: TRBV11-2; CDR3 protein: CASTIAGGLDEQYF
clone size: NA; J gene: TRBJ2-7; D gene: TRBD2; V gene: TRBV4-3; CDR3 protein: CASSQEGVGRAGFTYEQYF
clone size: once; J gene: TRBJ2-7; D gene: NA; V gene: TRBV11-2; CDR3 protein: CASSLFPSEGEQYF
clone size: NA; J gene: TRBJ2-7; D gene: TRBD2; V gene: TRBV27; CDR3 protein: CASSHFGTNPYEQYF
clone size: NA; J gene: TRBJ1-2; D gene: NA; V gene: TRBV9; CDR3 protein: CASSVFNGNYGYTF
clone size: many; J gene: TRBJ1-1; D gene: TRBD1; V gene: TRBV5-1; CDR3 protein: CASTRTGVNTEAFF
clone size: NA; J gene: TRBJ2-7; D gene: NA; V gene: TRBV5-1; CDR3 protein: CASSLVTNYEQYF
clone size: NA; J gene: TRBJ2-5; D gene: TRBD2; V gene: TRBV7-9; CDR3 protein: CASSSTSGGAETQYF
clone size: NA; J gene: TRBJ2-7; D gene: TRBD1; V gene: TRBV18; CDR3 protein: CASSPWEGTGAYEQYF
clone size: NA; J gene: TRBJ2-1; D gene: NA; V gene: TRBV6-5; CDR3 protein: CASSYSIAVGNEQFF
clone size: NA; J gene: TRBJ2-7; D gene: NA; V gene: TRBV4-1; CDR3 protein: CASSQERGYEQYF
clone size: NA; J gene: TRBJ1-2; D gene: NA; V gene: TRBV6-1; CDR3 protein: CASIRWGRSNYGYTF
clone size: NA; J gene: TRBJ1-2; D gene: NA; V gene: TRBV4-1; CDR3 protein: CASSHVTVIYGYTF
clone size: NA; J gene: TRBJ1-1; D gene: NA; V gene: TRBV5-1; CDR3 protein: CASSFALTGTDWPEAFF
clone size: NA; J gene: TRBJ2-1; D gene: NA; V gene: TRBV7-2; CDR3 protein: CASSAVLPPSSYNEQFF
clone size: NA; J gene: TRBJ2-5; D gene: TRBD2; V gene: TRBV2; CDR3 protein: CAGPNSGGLKETQYF